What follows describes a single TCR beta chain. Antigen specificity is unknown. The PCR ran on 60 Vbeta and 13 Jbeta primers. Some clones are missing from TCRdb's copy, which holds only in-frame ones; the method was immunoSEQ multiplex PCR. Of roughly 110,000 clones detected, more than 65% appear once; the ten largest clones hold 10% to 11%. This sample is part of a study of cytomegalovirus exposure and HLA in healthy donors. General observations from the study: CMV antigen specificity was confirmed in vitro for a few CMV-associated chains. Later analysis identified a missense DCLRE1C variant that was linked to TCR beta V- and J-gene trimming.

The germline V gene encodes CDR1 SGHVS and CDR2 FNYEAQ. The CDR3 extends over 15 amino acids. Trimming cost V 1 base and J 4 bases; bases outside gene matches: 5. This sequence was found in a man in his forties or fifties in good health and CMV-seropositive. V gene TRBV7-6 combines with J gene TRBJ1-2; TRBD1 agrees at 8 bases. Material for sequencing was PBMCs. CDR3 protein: CASSLGRGRSYGYTF. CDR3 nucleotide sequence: TGTGCCAGCAGCTTAGGCAGGGGGCGAAGCTATGGCTACACCTTC.